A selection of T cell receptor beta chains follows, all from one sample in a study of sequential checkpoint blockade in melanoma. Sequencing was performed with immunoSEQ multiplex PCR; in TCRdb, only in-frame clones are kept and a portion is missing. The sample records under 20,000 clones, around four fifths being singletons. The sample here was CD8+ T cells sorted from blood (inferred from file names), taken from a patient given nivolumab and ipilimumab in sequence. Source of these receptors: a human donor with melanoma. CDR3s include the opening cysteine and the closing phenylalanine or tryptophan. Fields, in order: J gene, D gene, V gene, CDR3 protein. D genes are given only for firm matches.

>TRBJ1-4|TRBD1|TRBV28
CASSGPGQGTNEKLFF
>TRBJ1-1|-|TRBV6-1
CASSDVNMNTEAFF
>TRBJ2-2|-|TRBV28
CASSNTGNTGELFF
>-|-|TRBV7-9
CASSLGHAGPYEQYF
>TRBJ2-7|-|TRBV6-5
CASTQNGRVDEQYF
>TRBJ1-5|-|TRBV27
CASSLAGSNQPQHF
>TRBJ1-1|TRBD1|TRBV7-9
CASSNRDREPEAFF
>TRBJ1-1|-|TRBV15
CATSRDRGIEAFF
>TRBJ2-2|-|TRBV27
CASRVDLSTGELFF
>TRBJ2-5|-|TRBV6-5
CASWGEYQETQYF
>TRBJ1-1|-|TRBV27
CASRGFRVRTEAFF
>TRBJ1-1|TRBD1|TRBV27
CASSLFAGGGTEAFF
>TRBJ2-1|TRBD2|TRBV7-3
CASSISSGGNNEQFF
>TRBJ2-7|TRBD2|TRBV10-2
CASKGPSGGSYEQYF
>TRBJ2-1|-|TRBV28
CASGYGGYEQFF
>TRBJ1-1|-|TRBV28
CASRLRGMAEAFF
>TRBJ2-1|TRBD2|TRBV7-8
CASSSSGLAGTNEQFF
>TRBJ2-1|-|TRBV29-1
CSVERGYTEYNEQFF
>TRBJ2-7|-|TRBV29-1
CSVTGRSYEQYF
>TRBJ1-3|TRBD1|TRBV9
CASSLSTGGESGNTIYF
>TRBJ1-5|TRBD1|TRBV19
CASSIPGQGAYNQPQHF
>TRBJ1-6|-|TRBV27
CASSPSRSNSPLHF
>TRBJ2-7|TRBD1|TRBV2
CARRDSSYEQYF
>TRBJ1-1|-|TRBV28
CASSLVGDTEAFF
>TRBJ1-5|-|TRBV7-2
CASSAGSNQPQHF
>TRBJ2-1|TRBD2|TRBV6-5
CASSSLGGTNNEQFF
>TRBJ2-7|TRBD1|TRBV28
CASSLHRDRGSYEQYF
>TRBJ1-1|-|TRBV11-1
CASSLGPTGMNTEAFF
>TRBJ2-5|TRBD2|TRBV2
CASSTSGDYGEQYF
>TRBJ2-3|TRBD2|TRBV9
CASSAPRGLAGPDTQYF
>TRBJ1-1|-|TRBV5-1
CASSLVAGFAEAFF
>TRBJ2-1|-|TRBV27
CASSLGVSYNEQFF
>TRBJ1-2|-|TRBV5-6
CASSSNNYGYTF
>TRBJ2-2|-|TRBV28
CASNTGWGTGELFF
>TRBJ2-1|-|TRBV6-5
CASSHTTRAHEQFF
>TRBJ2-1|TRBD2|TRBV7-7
CASSLGRGREQFF